These 22 T cell receptor beta chains were all obtained from the same sample, sequenced in a study of blood T cell repertoires in COVID-19. TCRdb keeps only in-frame clones here, not all; method: immunoSEQ multiplex PCR. The data hold 30,000 to 45,000 clones, with about 90% observed a single time. Sequenced input: peripheral blood. The receptors were gathered from an older woman with active COVID-19.

The genes are TRBV12-3 or TRBV12-4 and TRBJ2-3, with D hard to call. CDR3 length: 13 residues. Trimming left V 4 bases short and J 2 bases short, with 7 bases between. The CDR3 region has the DNA TGTGCCAGCAGTTCCGGGTCCACAGATACGCAGTATTTT. Amino acid sequence: CASSSGSTDTQYF.

CDR3 amino acids: CASSPGQNTDTQYF. In DNA form, the CDR3 reads TGTGCCAGCAGCCCGGGACAGAACACAGATACGCAGTATTTT. The chain links TRBV7-9 to TRBJ2-3; 7 bases align to TRBD1. V lost 5 bases and J lost 2; bases outside the gene matches: 4. The CDR3 loop spans 14 amino acids. Germline loops: CDR1 SEHNR, CDR2 FQNEAQ (reference sequence).

This chain connects TRBV7-9 to TRBJ2-5, with TRBD2 matching over 8 bases. V shed 5 bases, J shed 1 base, and the junction held 12 bases outside the gene matches. CDR1 is SEHNR, CDR2 FQNEAQ, per germline (reference sequence). This CDR3 has 17 amino acids. The CDR3 region is CASSRFLAGTIQETQYF. Here the CDR3 DNA reads TGTGCCAGCAGCCGCTTTCTAGCGGGTACCATCCAAGAGACCCAGTACTTC.

The chain carries TRBV11-2 and TRBJ2-7, with a tentative D call TRBD1 (6 bases). There are 14 residues in the CDR3. Germline CDR1 is SGHAT and CDR2 is FQNNGV. Trimming stripped 1 base from V and 4 bases from J, with 11 bases between. CDR3 protein: CASSLGGGRYEQYF. As DNA, the CDR3 is TGTGCCAGCAGCTTAGGTGGGGGCCGGTACGAGCAGTACTTC.

The rearrangement links TRBV4-2 to TRBJ2-3, with a tentative D call TRBD2 (6 bases). This CDR3 has 16 amino acids. Trimming removed 0 bases from V and 0 bases from J, with 10 bases in between. The germline V gene encodes CDR1 LGHNA and CDR2 YNFKEQ. DNA for the CDR3: TGTGCCAGCAGCCAAGATGGGCGGGGAAGCACAGATACGCAGTATTTT. As protein: CASSQDGRGSTDTQYF.

The J gene is TRBJ2-3, the V gene TRBV28; 13 bases are shared with TRBD2. The CDR3 length is 19 residues. The V gene's germline CDR1 is MDHEN and CDR2 SYDVKM. V lost 5 bases, J lost 2 bases, and 13 bases stayed unmatched. The DNA of the CDR3 is TGTGCCAGCAGTCTCCCGGCCCGACTAGCGGGGGGCCACACAGATACGCAGTATTTT. Protein sequence: CASSLPARLAGGHTDTQYF.

The chain is built from TRBV2 and TRBJ2-3, with 7 bases matching TRBD2. The CDR3 covers 12 residues. The germline CDR1 and CDR2 sequences are SNHLY and FYNNEI. Trimming took 3 bases from V and 8 from J; bases not matched to a gene: 2. CDR3 residues: CASSDGGGTQYF. In DNA, the CDR3 is TGTGCCAGCAGTGATGGGGGGGGTACGCAGTATTTT. Full variable domain (outside the CDR3, taken from reference TRBV2 and TRBJ2-3): EPEVTQTPSHQVTQMGQEVILRCVPISNHLYFYWYRQILGQKVEFLVSFYNNEISEKSEIFDDQFSVERPDGSNFTLKIRSTKLEDSAMYFCASSDGGGTQYFGPGTRLTVL.

CDR3 in DNA: TGTGCCAGCAGCAAAGCCAGGACAGGGGGGTATGGCTACACCTTC. Protein: CASSKARTGGYGYTF. The chain has TRBV7-2 and TRBJ1-2, with 10 bases identical to TRBD1. CDR1 is SGHTA and CDR2 is FQGNSA in the germline V gene. The CDR3 sequence is 15 residues long. The V and J ends lost 5 bases and 5 bases, in that order; junction bases with no gene match: 8.

This chain links TRBV11-2 with TRBJ2-3, with D perhaps TRBD1 (5 bases). This CDR3 has 16 amino acids. V was cut by 5 bases and J by 2 bases, with 17 bases left in between. The germline gives CDR1 SGHAT, CDR2 FQNNGV. The CDR3 region is CASSPDKHDPTDTQYF. CDR3 coding DNA: TGTGCCAGCAGCCCGGACAAACACGACCCCACAGATACGCAGTATTTT.

This clone was counted a single time. This chain links TRBV5-4 with TRBJ2-3; TRBD2 agrees at 12 bases. Germline CDR1 and CDR2: SGHNT and YYREEE (reference sequence). V lost 3 bases, J lost 1 base, and 3 bases stayed unmatched. This CDR3 is 16 amino acids long. The CDR3 region has the DNA TGTGCCAGCAGCTCAAGACTAGCGGGGGGCACAGATACGCAGTATTTT. This translates into CASSSRLAGGTDTQYF.

This chain joins TRBV3-1 (or the pseudogene TRBV3-2) and TRBJ2-7; 11 bases are a match to TRBD2. V was clipped by 2 bases and J by 7 bases; unmatched bases: 10. Germline V gene sequence: CDR1 LGHDT, CDR2 YNNKEL (reference sequence). This CDR3 is 16 amino acids long. The CDR3 sequence is CASSQLAGGQAGEQYF. The CDR3 DNA reads TGTGCCAGCAGCCAACTAGCGGGGGGCCAGGCGGGTGAGCAGTACTTC.

V usage is TRBV30 and J usage is TRBJ1-1; TRBD1 matches at 9 bases. The CDR3 loop spans 12 amino acids. The trim removed 2 bases at V and 10 bases at J, leaving 5 bases unmatched. Germline CDR1 reads GTSNPN; CDR2 reads SVGIG (reference sequence). CDR3 coding DNA: TGTGCCTGGAGTTACAGGGGGCCCCGAGCTTTCTTT. Protein product: CAWSYRGPRAFF.

The J gene is TRBJ2-5, the V gene TRBV6-6; 8 nucleotides line up with TRBD2. The trim removed 7 bases at V and 0 bases at J, leaving 10 bases unmatched. The germline V gene encodes CDR1 MNHNY and CDR2 SVGAGI (reference sequence). The CDR3 is 16 residues long. DNA for the CDR3: TGTGCCAGCACCACGACTAGGGGACTAGACCAAGAGACCCAGTACTTC. Its protein product is CASTTTRGLDQETQYF.

This clone was counted only a few times. The V call is TRBV7-9, the J call TRBJ2-1; TRBD2 aligns across 12 bases. Unmatched junction bases numbered 12, after V lost 4 bases and J lost 2 bases. The V gene's germline CDR1 is SEHNR and CDR2 FQNEAQ (reference sequence). The CDR3 extends over 19 amino acids. The CDR3 region is CASSYPGLAGGTTYNEQFF. Here the CDR3 DNA reads TGTGCCAGCAGCTACCCGGGACTAGCGGGTGGCACGACCTACAATGAGCAGTTCTTC.

This rearrangement joins TRBV25-1 to TRBJ1-2; the match to TRBD1 covers 8 bases. With 5 bases clipped from V and 8 bases from J, the junction kept 7 bases outside the gene matches. Looked up from germline, CDR1 is MGHDK and CDR2 is SYGVNS. The CDR3 is 13 residues long. In DNA form, the CDR3 reads TGTGCCAGCAGTCCCCAGGGGGCAAGAGGCTACACCTTC. It codes for CASSPQGARGYTF.

This clone has a handful of counts. The chain recombines TRBV5-1 with TRBJ2-1, with 12 bases lining up with TRBD2. Germline V gives CDR1 SGHRS, CDR2 YFSETQ. V lost 3 bases and J lost 3; bases outside the gene matches: 4. The CDR3 has 16 residues. The CDR3 bases are TGCGCCAGCAGCTCTACTAGCGGGGGGAGCTACAATGAGCAGTTCTTC. Its translation is CASSSTSGGSYNEQFF.

V usage is TRBV24-1 and J usage is TRBJ2-5; 9 bases map to TRBD2. Germline CDR1 reads KGHDR; CDR2 reads SFDVKD. The V and J ends lost 2 bases and 6 bases, in that order; junction bases with no gene match: 3. The CDR3 has 14 residues. CDR3 in amino acids: CATSDSSGGKTQYF. The CDR3 bases are TGTGCCACCAGTGATTCCAGCGGGGGGAAGACCCAGTACTTC.

This clone was recorded once. The gene calls are TRBV6-2 or TRBV6-3 and TRBJ2-2; D may be TRBD2 (6 bases). Germline V gene data show CDR1 as MNHEY and CDR2 as SVGEGT. Trimming took off 5 bases at V and 5 bases at J, with 15 bases between the two ends. This CDR3 has 15 residues. CDR3 in amino acids: CASSPLRGSTGELFF. The CDR3 nucleotides read TGTGCCAGCAGTCCCTTGCGGGGCAGTACCGGGGAGCTGTTTTTT.

The CDR3 is CASSPLRGTDTQYF. CDR3 sequence (DNA): TGTGCCAGCAGCCCCCTACGTGGCACAGATACGCAGTATTTT. This rearrangement joins TRBV3-1 (or the pseudogene TRBV3-2) to TRBJ2-3, with D unclear. The CDR3 is 14 residues long. Germline-derived CDR1 and CDR2 are LGHDT and YNNKEL (reference sequence). With 4 bases removed from V and 1 base from J, the gap between germline ends came to 9 bases.

The DNA for the CDR3 is TGTGCCAGCAGTCGGGACTTAGCGGCAGATACGCAGTATTTT. Residues: CASSRDLAADTQYF. The chain uses TRBV6-2 or TRBV6-3 and TRBJ2-3; possible D gene TRBD2, 6 bases. V was shortened by 5 bases and J by 4 bases, with 13 bases between the two germline ends. From germline, CDR1 is MNHEY and CDR2 SVGEGT. This CDR3 region has 14 residues.

The V and J genes are TRBV23-1 and TRBJ1-3, with D perhaps matching TRBD1 (6 bases). TRBV23-1 is labeled an ORF, and its function is uncertain. The CDR3 has 16 residues. Trimming pared 6 bases from V and 9 bases from J, leaving 24 bases between. Here the CDR3 reads CASSSLGHRGGSTIYF. In DNA, the CDR3 is TGCGCCAGCAGCAGCCTGGGCCACAGAGGGGGTAGCACCATATATTTT.

The chain joins TRBV10-1 to TRBJ2-3; TRBD1 agrees at 7 bases. The ends lost 1 base at V and 0 bases at J; junction bases unmatched: 1. The CDR3 length is 15 residues. Germline-derived CDR1 and CDR2 are WNHNN and SYGVQD (reference sequence). CDR3 sequence (DNA): TGCGCCAGCAGTGAGTACAGGGGAAGCACAGATACGCAGTATTTT. Amino acids: CASSEYRGSTDTQYF.